Shown below are 9 T cell receptor beta chains from a single sample sequenced in a study of CD8 T cells in Susac syndrome. RNA was extracted with the RNeasy kit, and a quantity of roughly 0.5 to 1 ug was reverse transcribed using random hexamers. TCRdb re-called the immunoSEQ multiplex PCR reads with MiXCR, one entry per CDR3 protein. The table has 300,000 to 350,000 distinct CDR3 sequences, about 91% seen once. Sequencing was performed on CD4+ T cells from PBMCs. Receptor source: a human donor with multiple sclerosis.

The V and J genes are TRBV6-2 or TRBV6-3 and TRBJ2-5; 9 nucleotides match TRBD2. Germline CDR1 reads MNHEY; CDR2 reads SVGEGT. V lost 2 bases and J lost 7; bases outside the gene matches: 8. CDR3 length: 15 residues. The CDR3 DNA follows: TGTGCCAGCAGTTACGGGGTAGCGGGAGTTGGGACCCAGTACTTC. Its translation is CASSYGVAGVGTQYF.

The chain uses TRBV18 and TRBJ2-1; TRBD1 or TRBD2 may be the D gene (7 bases each). Trimming pared 3 bases from V and 2 bases from J, leaving 17 bases between. Germline V gene lookup returns CDR1 KGHSH and CDR2 LQKENI. The CDR3 runs to 17 residues. CDR3: CASSPAGGRGTYNEQFF. The DNA of the CDR3 is TGTGCCAGCTCACCTGCAGGGGGGCGGGGGACCTACAATGAGCAGTTCTTC.

CDR3 sequence reads: CSARDLRTGTDTQYF. The DNA of the CDR3 is TGCAGTGCTAGAGATCTCCGGACCGGCACAGATACGCAGTATTTT. The chain is built from TRBV20-1 and TRBJ2-3; D call uncertain. V lost 0 bases and J 1 base, leaving 11 bases between the germline ends. This CDR3 region has 15 residues. Germline values: CDR1 DFQATT, CDR2 SNEGSKA (reference sequence).

V gene TRBV6-9 combines with J gene TRBJ2-1; D uncertain. The CDR3 covers 19 residues. Germline loops: CDR1 MNHGY, CDR2 SVAAGI. Trimming cost V 6 bases and J 0 bases, with 24 bases left between them. CDR3 sequence: CASSISPGLISYSYNEQFF. The CDR3 DNA follows: TGTGCCAGCAGCATCTCGCCCGGCCTGATATCATACTCCTACAATGAGCAGTTCTTC.

This clonotype was counted only a few times. V and J are TRBV6-1 and TRBJ1-2; D gene ambiguous. V gave up 6 bases and J gave up 6 bases, with 20 bases separating them. The CDR3 is made up of 15 amino acids. Germline loops: CDR1 MNHNS, CDR2 SASEGT. In DNA, the CDR3 is TGTGCCAGCAGGCTGACAAAGGGCCCACCTGATGGCTACACCTTC. Its protein product is CASRLTKGPPDGYTF.

The V gene is TRBV2, the J gene TRBJ2-1, with no clear D. With 10 bases removed from V and 3 bases from J, the gap between germline ends came to 19 bases. The CDR3 runs 15 residues. The germline V gene has CDR1 SNHLY and CDR2 FYNNEI. CDR3 nucleotide sequence: TGTGCCAACACCAAGCTACCAGGTTTCTACAATGAGCAGTTCTTC. This encodes CANTKLPGFYNEQFF.

This chain joins TRBV11-2 and TRBJ1-3; D call uncertain. Trimming cost V 5 bases and J 0 bases, with 8 bases left between them. Germline V gives CDR1 SGHAT, CDR2 FQNNGV. CDR3 length equals 14 residues. CDR3 amino acids: CASSPLSSGNTIYF. The CDR3 nucleotides are TGTGCCAGCAGCCCGCTGAGCTCTGGAAACACCATATATTTT.

V is TRBV25-1 and J is TRBJ2-2; D is possibly TRBD1 (5 bases). The CDR3 contains 16 residues. V was shortened by 3 bases and J by 6 bases, with 17 bases between the two germline ends. Per the germline V gene, CDR1 is MGHDK and CDR2 is SYGVNS. CDR3 amino acids: CASSEGKQAKPGELFF. CDR3 DNA: TGTGCCAGCAGTGAGGGAAAACAGGCCAAACCCGGGGAGCTGTTTTTT.

This sequence joins TRBV2 and TRBJ2-3, with 7 bases that match TRBD2. Germline assignment: CDR1 SNHLY and CDR2 FYNNEI. With V trimmed by 7 bases and J by 5 bases, 18 bases remained unmatched. The CDR3 has 17 amino acids. The CDR3 coding sequence is TGTGCCAGCACTCGTAGGAGCGGGACTCGCATTCTAGATACGCAGTATTTT. Encoded protein: CASTRRSGTRILDTQYF.